This record covers a single T cell receptor beta chain. Its antigen is not known. The data derive from a study of Ad26.COV2.S vaccination and SARS-CoV-2 variants. Looking at the study overall: A participant enrolled in the COV1001 Ad26.COV2.S trial arm provided the sample. Each vaccinee took Ad26.COV2.S intramuscularly, once or twice 56 days apart.

Treatment given: over 15 received Ad26.COV2.S at low or high dose, single or two shots; roughly 5 received placebo; per-sample allocation not given. Specimens were obtained on day 63 following the first vaccine or placebo injection. Points from the study as a whole: After vaccination, reports described spike-specific CD8+ and CD4+ T cell responses as showing substantial breadth. Similar non-spike TCR breadth was seen in vaccine and placebo recipients.

Profiling relied on immunoSEQ multiplex PCR, and the TCRdb table lists in-frame clones only, not all of them. The table shows about 480,000 clones, with roughly 89% occurring only once. The CDR3 sequence is 18 residues long. The trim removed 5 bases at V and 6 bases at J, leaving 12 bases unmatched. CDR1 is MNHEY and CDR2 is SVGEGT in the germline V gene. The chain is built from TRBV6-2 or TRBV6-3 and TRBJ2-2, with TRBD2 matching 13 bases. The TCR comes from a person aged 18-65 years who received the Ad26.COV2.S COVID-19 vaccine or a placebo. Sequenced material: peripheral blood, taken in a trial of Ad26.COV2.S vaccine versus placebo. Written as DNA, the CDR3 is TGTGCCAGCAGTAGCTGGACTAGCGGGAGTTACTCAGCCGGGGAGCTGTTTTTT. It specifies CASSSWTSGSYSAGELFF.